This TCR beta chain was profiled in a study of blood T cell repertoires in COVID-19. Study context: The United States, Italy and Spain supplied acute and convalescent COVID-19 samples. T cells, B-cell-depleted T cells, or PBMCs provided the cDNA or gDNA that served as material.

CDR3 length: 14 amino acids. Trimming took 1 base from V and 5 from J; bases not matched to a gene: 5. Germline loops: CDR1 SGHDT, CDR2 YYEEEE. Original data processing: Reference gene primer amplification gave nucleated cell count estimates. The protocol was immunoSEQ multiplex PCR, while the TCRdb copy is restricted to in-frame clones and leaves out a portion. That table is the source of V, J and clone size, and D and trimming were worked out from the DNA. This table holds roughly 260,000 clones, around 86% found once. The sample holds a few counts of this clone. The specimen was peripheral blood. The chain is built from TRBV5-6 and TRBJ1-1, with 7 bases aligning to TRBD1. The sequence was collected from a man aged 35 to 55 who had recovered from COVID-19. The CDR3 is CASSLRGLGTEAFF. In DNA form, the CDR3 reads TGTGCCAGCAGCTTGAGGGGGCTGGGGACTGAAGCTTTCTTT.